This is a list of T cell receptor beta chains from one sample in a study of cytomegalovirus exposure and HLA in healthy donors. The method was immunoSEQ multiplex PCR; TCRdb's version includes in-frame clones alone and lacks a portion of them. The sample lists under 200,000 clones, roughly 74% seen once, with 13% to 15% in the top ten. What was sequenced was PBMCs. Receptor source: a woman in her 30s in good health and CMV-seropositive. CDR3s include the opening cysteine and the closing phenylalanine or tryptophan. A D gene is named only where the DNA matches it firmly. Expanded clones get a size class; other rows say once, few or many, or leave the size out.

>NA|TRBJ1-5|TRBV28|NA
CASSLRRGNQPQHF
TGTGCCAGCAGTTTACGCAGGGGCAATCAGCCCCAGCATTTT
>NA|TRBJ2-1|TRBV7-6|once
CASSLARASEQFF
TGTGCCAGCAGCTTAGCGCGGGCAAGTGAGCAGTTCTTC
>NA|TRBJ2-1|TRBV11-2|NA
CASSSEGTEQFF
TGTGCCAGCAGCTCGGAGGGAACTGAGCAGTTCTTC
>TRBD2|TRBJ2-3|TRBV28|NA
CASSLAGRADTQYF
TGTGCCAGCAGTTTAGCCGGGAGGGCAGATACGCAGTATTTT
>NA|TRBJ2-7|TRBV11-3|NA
CASSLGRPGDYEQYF
TGTGCCAGCAGCTTAGGCCGTCCAGGGGACTACGAGCAGTACTTC
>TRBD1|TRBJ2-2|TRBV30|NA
CALTGGGELFF
TGTGCCTTGACAGGGGGCGGGGAGCTGTTTTTT
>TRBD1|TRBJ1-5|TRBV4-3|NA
CASSRGRGTNQPQHF
TGCGCCAGCAGCCGGGGCAGGGGGACCAATCAGCCCCAGCATTTT
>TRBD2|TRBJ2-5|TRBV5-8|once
CASSLHWGGETQYF
TGTGCCAGCAGCCTCCATTGGGGGGGAGAGACCCAGTACTTC
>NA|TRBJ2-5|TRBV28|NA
CASSRNGVRGETQYF
TGTGCCAGCAGCCGAAACGGGGTGCGTGGGGAGACCCAGTACTTC
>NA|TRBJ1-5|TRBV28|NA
CASRPDITAGNQPQHF
TGTGCCAGCAGACCGGACATCACGGCGGGCAATCAGCCCCAGCATTTT
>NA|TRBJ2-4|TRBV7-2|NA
CASSSPGGENIQYF
TGTGCCAGCAGCTCCCCGGGGGGCGAAAACATTCAGTACTTC
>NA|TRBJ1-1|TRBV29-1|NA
CRAGQTEAFF
TGCAGAGCTGGACAGACTGAAGCTTTCTTT
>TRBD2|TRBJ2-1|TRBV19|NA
CASSIDLPTGRAFDEQFF
TGTGCCAGTAGTATAGATCTCCCCACCGGGAGGGCCTTCGATGAGCAGTTCTTC
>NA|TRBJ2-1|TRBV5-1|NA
CASSLMHPRDNEQFF
TGCGCCAGCAGCTTGATGCATCCTCGAGACAATGAGCAGTTCTTC
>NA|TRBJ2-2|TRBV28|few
CASTPAGSTGELFF
TGTGCCAGCACCCCGGCTGGGAGCACCGGGGAGCTGTTTTTT
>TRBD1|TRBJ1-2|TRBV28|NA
CASSATGGQDYGYTF
TGTGCCAGCAGTGCGACCGGGGGACAGGACTATGGCTACACCTTC
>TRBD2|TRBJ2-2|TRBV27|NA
CASSLIGTSGRATNTGELFF
TGTGCCAGCAGTTTAATCGGGACTAGCGGGAGAGCTACGAACACCGGGGAGCTGTTTTTT
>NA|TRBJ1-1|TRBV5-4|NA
CASSFEVNTEAFF
TGTGCCAGCAGCTTCGAGGTGAACACTGAAGCTTTCTTT
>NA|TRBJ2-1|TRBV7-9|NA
CASSHLLSGSDEQFF
TGTGCCAGCAGCCACCTACTTAGCGGTAGCGATGAGCAGTTCTTC
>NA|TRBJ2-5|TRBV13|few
CASSQLLGHDQETQYF
TGTGCCAGCAGCCAGCTACTCGGACACGACCAAGAGACCCAGTACTTC
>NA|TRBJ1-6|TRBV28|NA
CASSSTGDNSPLHF
TGTGCCAGCAGCTCGACAGGCGATAATTCACCCCTCCACTTT
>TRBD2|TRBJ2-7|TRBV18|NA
CASSPPLAGVGTYEQYF
TGTGCCAGCTCACCACCTCTAGCGGGAGTAGGCACCTACGAGCAGTACTTC
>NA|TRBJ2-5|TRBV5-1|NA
CASSLGVPGMGETQYF
TGCGCCAGCAGCTTGGGAGTCCCAGGGATGGGAGAGACCCAGTACTTC
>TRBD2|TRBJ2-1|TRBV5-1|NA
CASSLLAGAYNEQFF
TGCGCCAGCAGCTTGCTGGCGGGAGCCTACAATGAGCAGTTCTTC
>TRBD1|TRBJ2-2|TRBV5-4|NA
CASSSTGSPSNTGELFF
TGTGCCAGCAGCTCGACAGGGTCCCCTTCGAACACCGGGGAGCTGTTTTTT
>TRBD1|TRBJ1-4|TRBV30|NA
CACRIQGRTNEKLFF
TGTGCCTGTCGTATACAGGGGCGGACCAATGAAAAACTGTTTTTT
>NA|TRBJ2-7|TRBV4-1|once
CASSHSVGGSYEQYF
TGCGCCAGCAGCCATAGTGTGGGGGGCTCCTACGAGCAGTACTTC
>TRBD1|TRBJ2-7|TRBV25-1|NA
CASSDSGTGLYEQYF
TGTGCCAGCAGTGACTCCGGGACAGGCCTCTACGAGCAGTACTTC
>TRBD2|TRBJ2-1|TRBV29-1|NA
CSVPGTSSYNEQFF
TGCAGCGTCCCCGGGACTAGCTCCTACAATGAGCAGTTCTTC
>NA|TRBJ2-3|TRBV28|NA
CASSPFPQGHTDTQYF
TGTGCCAGCAGTCCCTTTCCACAGGGCCACACAGATACGCAGTATTTT
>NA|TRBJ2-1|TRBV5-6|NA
CASSLAGGEVNEQFF
TGTGCCAGCAGCTTGGCGGGGGGCGAAGTGAATGAGCAGTTCTTC
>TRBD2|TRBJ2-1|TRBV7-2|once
CASSLASGANNEQFF
TGTGCCAGCAGCTTAGCTAGCGGGGCCAACAATGAGCAGTTCTTC
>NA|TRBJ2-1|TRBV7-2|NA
CASRAGNEQFF
TGTGCCAGCAGGGCGGGAAATGAGCAGTTCTTC
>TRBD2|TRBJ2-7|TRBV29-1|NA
CSVEDRRLAGWEQYF
TGCAGCGTTGAAGATCGTCGACTAGCGGGGTGGGAGCAGTACTTC
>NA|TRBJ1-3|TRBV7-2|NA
CASSLDTFSGNTIYF
TGTGCCAGCAGCTTGGACACTTTCTCTGGAAACACCATATATTTT
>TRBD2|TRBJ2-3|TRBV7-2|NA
CASSPRTSGGGQGTQYF
TGTGCCAGCAGCCCCCGGACTAGCGGGGGGGGGCAGGGTACGCAGTATTTT
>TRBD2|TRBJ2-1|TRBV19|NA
CASSRGLAIMVEQFF
TGTGCCAGTAGTAGGGGACTAGCGATTATGGTTGAGCAGTTCTTC
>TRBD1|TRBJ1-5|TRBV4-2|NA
CASSQVTGGQPQHF
TGTGCCAGCAGCCAAGTCACAGGGGGACAGCCCCAGCATTTT
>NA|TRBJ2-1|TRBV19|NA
CASSISLLARSYNEQFF
TGTGCCAGTAGTATCTCCCTCCTAGCGCGATCCTACAATGAGCAGTTCTTC
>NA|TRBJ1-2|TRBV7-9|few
CASSLDEGTSGYTF
TGTGCCAGCAGCTTAGATGAGGGGACTAGTGGCTACACCTTC
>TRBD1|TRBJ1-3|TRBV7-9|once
CASSRGPGTIYF
TGTGCCAGCAGCAGGGGGCCGGGCACCATATATTTT
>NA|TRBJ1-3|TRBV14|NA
CASSQEIRSSSGNTIYF
TGTGCCAGCAGCCAAGAGATCCGCTCGAGCTCTGGAAACACCATATATTTT
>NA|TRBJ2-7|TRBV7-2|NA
CASSYGSYYEQYF
TGTGCCAGCAGCTATGGCAGTTACTACGAGCAGTACTTC
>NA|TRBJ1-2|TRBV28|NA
CASTGANYGYTF
TGCGCCAGTACCGGGGCTAACTATGGCTACACCTTC
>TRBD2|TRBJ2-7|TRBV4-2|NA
CASSQEMAGVPGEQYF
TGTGCCAGCAGCCAAGAAATGGCGGGAGTTCCGGGGGAGCAGTACTTC
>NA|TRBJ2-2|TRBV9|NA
CASKAGTPNTGELFF
TGTGCCAGCAAGGCCGGGACACCGAACACCGGGGAGCTGTTTTTT
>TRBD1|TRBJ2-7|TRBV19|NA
CASSMRGQGAREQYF
TGTGCCAGTAGTATGCGAGGACAGGGGGCTCGCGAGCAGTACTTC
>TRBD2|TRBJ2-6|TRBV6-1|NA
CASSALGGAGANVLTF
TGTGCCAGCAGTGCGTTGGGAGGGGCTGGGGCCAACGTCCTGACTTTC
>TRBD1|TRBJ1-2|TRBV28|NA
CASTGAPGPGTEINYGYTF
TGTGCCAGCACCGGGGCACCCGGCCCCGGGACAGAGATTAACTATGGCTACACCTTC
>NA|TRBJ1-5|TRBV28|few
CASTKGGSSNQPQHF
TGTGCCAGCACCAAGGGGGGGTCGAGCAATCAGCCCCAGCATTTT
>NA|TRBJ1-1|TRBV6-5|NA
CASSQGGVNTEAFF
TGTGCCAGCAGCCAAGGGGGTGTGAACACTGAAGCTTTCTTT
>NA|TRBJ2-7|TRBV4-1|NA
CASSQVRLYEQYF
TGCGCCAGCAGCCAAGTAAGACTCTACGAGCAGTACTTC
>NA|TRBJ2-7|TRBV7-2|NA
CASSLVLAGAYSYEQYF
TGTGCCAGCAGCTTAGTTCTTGCAGGCGCCTATTCCTACGAGCAGTACTTC
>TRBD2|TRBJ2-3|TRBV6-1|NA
CASSDVAGGTDTQYF
TGTGCCAGCAGTGATGTAGCGGGGGGCACAGATACGCAGTATTTT
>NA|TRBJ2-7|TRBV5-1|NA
CASSPSHPYEQYF
TGCGCCAGCAGCCCCTCACATCCCTACGAGCAGTACTTC
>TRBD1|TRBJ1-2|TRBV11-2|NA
CASSVQGAGGYTF
TGTGCCAGCAGCGTACAGGGGGCAGGAGGCTACACCTTC
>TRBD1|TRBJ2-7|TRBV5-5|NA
CASSPTDRASSYEQYF
TGTGCCAGCAGCCCAACGGACAGGGCCTCCTCCTACGAGCAGTACTTC
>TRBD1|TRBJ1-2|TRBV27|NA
CASSFGPGTGNGYTF
TGTGCCAGCAGTTTCGGGCCCGGGACAGGGAATGGCTACACCTTC
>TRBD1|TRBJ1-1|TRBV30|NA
CAWAQTGVTEAFF
TGTGCCTGGGCCCAAACAGGGGTCACTGAAGCTTTCTTT